The 21 T cell receptor beta chains below come from one sample, sequenced in a study of T cell repertoires in aging, cancer and after chemotherapy. Amplification of TCR beta used genomic DNA extracted from peripheral blood. TRB rearrangements spanning V, D and J were amplified using mixed TRB-A/B primers. From the multiplex PCR reads, TCRdb called clonotypes with MiXCR, one entry per CDR3 protein. The data hold a few thousand distinct CDR3 sequences, with 27% observed a single time. The sequenced material came from blood. The receptors stem from a human donor with a blood cancer.

In this sample, this clonotype is medium-sized. The chain has TRBV5-6 and TRBJ2-3; 9 bases are shared with TRBD2. Germline V lookup: CDR1 SGHDT, CDR2 YYEEEE. Germline trimming cut 3 bases from V and 14 bases from J; bases unmatched to any gene: 7. This CDR3 has 12 amino acids. DNA for the CDR3: TGTGCCAGCAGCTACGCGGGAGGGCCTCTGTATTTT. Translation gives CASSYAGGPLYF. Combining the CDR3 with reference TRBV5-6 and TRBJ2-3 gives the whole variable domain DAGVTQSPTHLIKTRGQQVTLRCSPKSGHDTVSWYQQALGQGPQFIFQYYEEEERQRGNFPDRFSGHQFPNYSSELNVNALLLGDSALYLCASSYAGGPLYFGPGTRLTVL.

The chain has TRBV25-1 and TRBJ2-3; 15 bases fit TRBD2. The V segment lost 4 bases and the J segment 5 bases; nucleotides outside the gene matches: 4. The CDR3 is 16 residues long. Germline V gene sequence: CDR1 MGHDK, CDR2 SYGVNS. CDR3 in DNA: TGTGCCAGCAGTGGGACTAGCGGGGGGGAGGGAGATACGCAGTATTTT. This translates into CASSGTSGGEGDTQYF.

A few counts support this clonotype. The V call is TRBV27, the J call TRBJ1-6; D gene uncertain. The germline gives CDR1 MNHEY, CDR2 SMNVEV (reference sequence). The CDR3 runs 14 residues. Between the trimmed V and J ends, which lost 5 bases and 9 bases, there was a span of 14 bases. The DNA for the CDR3 is TGTGCCAGCAGTCCTCTCAATTCGTTTTCACCCCTCCACTTT. Protein: CASSPLNSFSPLHF.

In this sample, this clonotype is medium-sized. The chain recombines TRBV30 with TRBJ2-7, with TRBD1 matching 8 bases. Germline V gene sequence: CDR1 GTSNPN, CDR2 SVGIG (reference sequence). The J segment lost 2 bases and the V segment lost 6 bases, leaving 6 bases of the junction unmatched. This CDR3 is built from 13 residues. The CDR3 loop reads CACPGQDTYEQYF. The CDR3 DNA follows: TGTGCCTGCCCGGGACAGGATACCTACGAGCAGTACTTC. The whole variable domain, remainder taken from reference TRBV30 and TRBJ2-7, is SQTIHQWPATLVQPVGSPLSLECTVEGTSNPNLYWYRQAAGRGLQLLFYSVGIGQISSEVPQNLSASRPQDRQFILSSKKLLLSDSGFYLCACPGQDTYEQYFGPGTRLTVT.

This clonotype was seen more than once but under ten times. This chain links TRBV12-3 or TRBV12-4 with TRBJ2-2; 8 bases agree with TRBD2. The CDR3 runs to 16 residues. J lost 6 bases, V lost 6 bases, and 12 bases had no gene match. DNA of the CDR3: TGTGCCAGCAGCGACAGACAAAGCGGGAGCCCCGGGGAGCTGTTTTTT. Translation gives CASSDRQSGSPGELFF.

The genes are TRBV27 and TRBJ2-4; weak D call: TRBD1 (6 bases). Germline lookup yields CDR1 MNHEY and CDR2 SMNVEV (reference sequence). Trimming shortened V by 0 bases and J by 2 bases, and 20 bases separated the two germline ends. The CDR3 spans 19 residues. CDR3 region: CASSLSGTMRGISKNIQYF. CDR3 in DNA: TGTGCCAGCAGTTTATCTGGTACAATGAGGGGGATCTCCAAAAACATTCAGTACTTC.

The rearrangement links TRBV20-1 to TRBJ1-6, with a tentative D call TRBD1 (6 bases). Germline CDR1 reads DFQATT; CDR2 reads SNEGSKA (reference sequence). CDR3 length: 12 residues. The germline V and J ends were trimmed by 2 bases and 7 bases, with 6 bases remaining between them. The CDR3 reads CSARQGNSPLHF. The CDR3 region has the DNA TGCAGTGCTAGACAGGGGAATTCACCCCTCCACTTT.

CDR3 DNA sequence: TGTGCCAGCAGTTACTCCTTCGCCCAGACCCAGTACTTC. It specifies CASSYSFAQTQYF. The chain combines TRBV6-2 or TRBV6-3 with TRBJ2-5; D is unclear. The germline V gene encodes CDR1 MNHEY and CDR2 SVGEGT. This CDR3 region has 13 residues. Trimming left V 0 bases short and J 6 bases short, with 8 bases between.

This clonotype was counted only a few times. This chain connects TRBV5-4 to TRBJ2-7; D is uncertain. CDR3 length equals 13 residues. Germline V CDR1 and CDR2: SGHNT, YYREEE (reference sequence). The ends were cut back, 9 bases at V and 0 bases at J, with 13 bases in the middle. CDR3 amino acids: CANSQEPSYEQYF. For the CDR3, the DNA is TGTGCCAACTCGCAGGAACCCTCCTACGAGCAGTACTTC.

The chain uses TRBV20-1 and TRBJ1-1, with a weak D call TRBD1 (5 bases). Germline V CDR1 and CDR2: DFQATT, SNEGSKA (reference sequence). This CDR3 is 12 amino acids long. V lost 6 bases, J lost 5 bases, and 13 bases lay in between. The CDR3 DNA sequence: TGCAGTGCCCAAGAGGAGGGGACTGAAGCTTTCTTT. Protein: CSAQEEGTEAFF.

V usage is TRBV19 and J usage is TRBJ2-7, with TRBD1 matching 9 bases. CDR3 length equals 14 residues. After removal of 3 bases from V and 3 bases from J, the junction contained 3 bases not matched to a gene. CDR1 is LNHDA, CDR2 SQIVND, per germline (reference sequence). CDR3 sequence (DNA): TGTGCCAGTAGTATGACAGGGGGAATCTACGAGCAGTACTTC. This codes for CASSMTGGIYEQYF. Complete variable domain (other parts from reference TRBV19 and TRBJ2-7): DGGITQSPKYLFRKEGQNVTLSCEQNLNHDAMYWYRQDPGQGLRLIYYSQIVNDFQKGDIAEGYSVSREKKESFPLTVTSAQKNPTAFYLCASSMTGGIYEQYFGPGTRLTVT.

This clonotype is classed as medium-sized (0.01 to 0.1%). This chain links TRBV5-5 with TRBJ1-1, with TRBD1 identical over 10 bases. Trimming cost V 3 bases and J 3 bases; bases outside gene matches: 2. The CDR3 runs 14 residues. Germline CDR1 SGHKS, CDR2 YYEKEE (reference sequence). The CDR3 DNA is TGTGCCAGCAGCTGGGGGACAGGGGACACTGAAGCTTTCTTT. Protein: CASSWGTGDTEAFF.

This clonotype has only a few counts. The CDR3 nucleotides are TGTGCCAGCAGCTTATGGCCACTCCTACCCAAGACAAGGAAGCAGTACTTC. Amino acid sequence: CASSLWPLLPKTRKQYF. V is TRBV5-6 and J is TRBJ2-7; D ambiguous. Germline values: CDR1 SGHDT, CDR2 YYEEEE. The V and J ends lost 2 bases and 8 bases respectively, with 26 bases between them. This CDR3 comprises 17 residues.

This clonotype was seen only a few times. This chain joins TRBV6-5 and TRBJ2-7, with D perhaps matching TRBD2 (6 bases). CDR1 and CDR2 (germline): MNHEY, SVGAGI. V dropped 5 bases and J dropped 2 bases, with 19 bases sitting between them. The CDR3 loop spans 16 amino acids. As DNA, the CDR3 is TGTGCCAGCAGTGCCCACCCCGGGACTGGGCCCTACGAGCAGTACTTC. Translated, it gives CASSAHPGTGPYEQYF.

This chain uses TRBV19 with TRBJ1-1, with unresolved D. The CDR3 is 14 residues long. The germline gives CDR1 LNHDA, CDR2 SQIVND (reference sequence). The V end was cut by 3 bases, the J end by 0 bases, with 8 bases between. Here the CDR3 reads CASSIQLMNTEAFF. CDR3 coding DNA: TGTGCCAGTAGTATCCAATTAATGAACACTGAAGCTTTCTTT.

V and J are TRBV4-2 and TRBJ2-3; a possible D gene is TRBD2 (5 bases). Trimming shortened V by 5 bases and J by 4 bases, and 7 bases separated the two germline ends. From germline, CDR1 is LGHNA and CDR2 YNFKEQ. The length of the CDR3 is 12 residues. CDR3 loop: CASSNSADTQYF. The CDR3 nucleotides read TGTGCCAGCAGCAATAGCGCAGATACGCAGTATTTT.

On this clonotype itself: The junction departs from germline at one end; a sequencing error may be responsible. The genes are TRBV7-2 and TRBJ1-1; 7 nucleotides match TRBD1. Germline assignment: CDR1 SGHTA and CDR2 FQGNSA. CDR3 length: 14 residues. The CDR3 sequence: CASSRDRMKTEAFF. The CDR3, as DNA: TGTGCCAGCAGCCGGGACAGAATGAAAACTGAAGCTTTCTTT.

Comment on this clonotype: This may stem from a read error, because a much larger clone lies one nucleotide away. The chain couples TRBV13 to TRBJ2-6; possibly TRBD2 for D (6 bases). CDR1 and CDR2 (germline): PRHDT, FYEKMQ (reference sequence). The CDR3 consists of 18 residues. The V and J ends lost 0 bases and 0 bases respectively, with 12 bases between them. Here the CDR3 reads CASSLGVGGNSGANVLTF. CDR3 DNA sequence: TGTGCCAGCAGCTTAGGGGTTGGCGGGAACTCTGGGGCCAACGTCCTGACTTTC.

The chain has TRBV20-1 and TRBJ1-1; tentative D call: TRBD1 (5 bases). This CDR3 has 14 residues. V gave up 6 bases and J gave up 1 base, with 15 bases separating them. Germline V gene sequence: CDR1 DFQATT, CDR2 SNEGSKA (reference sequence). The CDR3 coding sequence is TGCAGTGCCAGGAGGGGAGCTGGGAACACTGAAGCTTTCTTT. This translates into CSARRGAGNTEAFF.

Comments on this clonotype: One end of the junction does not line up with germline, which may come from a read error. The chain carries TRBV29-1 and TRBJ2-7, with D possibly TRBD2 on 6 matching bases. The CDR3 spans 16 residues. CDR1 is SQVTM, CDR2 ANQGSEA, per germline. In DNA, the CDR3 is TGCAGCGTGAAAGCATCCGGGACTTCCTTCTCCAACGAGCAGTACTTC. This encodes CSVKASGTSFSNEQYF.

In this sample, this clonotype turned up a few times. V is TRBV4-2 and J is TRBJ2-7; D unclear. V was cut by 3 bases and J by 2 bases, with 17 bases left in between. This CDR3 region has 16 residues. Germline values: CDR1 LGHNA, CDR2 YNFKEQ. The DNA of the CDR3 is TGTGCCAGCAGCCACGTCCTGGGTACGGAAACCTACGAGCAGTACTTC. This codes for CASSHVLGTETYEQYF.